Shown below are 6 T cell receptor beta chains from a single sample sequenced in a study of blood T cell repertoires in COVID-19. This table comes from immunoSEQ multiplex PCR, and its TCRdb copy is limited to in-frame clones, with some not included. The profile shows 300,000 to 350,000 clones, 83% of them singletons. Sequenced material: peripheral blood. These receptor sequences come from a man younger than 40 with active or convalescent COVID-19.

A single count supports this clone. The chain combines TRBV9 with TRBJ1-5, with D perhaps matching TRBD1 (5 bases). CDR3 size: 14 residues. From germline, CDR1 is SGDLS and CDR2 YYNGEE. V lost 2 bases and J 6 bases, leaving 12 bases between the germline ends. The CDR3 DNA is TGTGCCAGCAGCGTGTACCCAGGGTTTCAGCCCCAGCATTTT. This sequence encodes CASSVYPGFQPQHF. The full variable domain, its missing parts supplied by reference TRBV9 and TRBJ1-5, is DSGVTQTPKHLITATGQRVTLRCSPRSGDLSVYWYQQSLDQGLQFLIQYYNGEERAKGNILERFSAQQFPDLHSELNLSSLELGDSALYFCASSVYPGFQPQHFGDGTRLSIL.

The rearrangement links TRBV2 to TRBJ1-6; perhaps TRBD1 as D (6 bases). The CDR3 spans 16 residues. Per the germline V gene, CDR1 is SNHLY and CDR2 is FYNNEI. V lost 4 bases, J lost 7 bases, and 17 bases lay in between. The CDR3 protein is CASSVPLGQLNSPLHF. The CDR3 DNA follows: TGTGCCAGCAGTGTCCCCCTTGGACAGCTGAATTCACCCCTCCACTTT.

J is TRBJ2-7 and V is TRBV19; TRBD1 aligns across 8 bases. This CDR3 contains 15 residues. Germline V gives CDR1 LNHDA, CDR2 SQIVND (reference sequence). Unmatched junction bases numbered 9, after V lost 5 bases and J lost 3 bases. The CDR3 region is CASSLRGDRIYEQYF. The CDR3 DNA sequence: TGTGCCAGTAGTTTAAGGGGGGACAGGATCTACGAGCAGTACTTC.

This clone was seen only a few times. The chain combines TRBV4-3 with TRBJ1-6; 8 nucleotides agree with TRBD1. The CDR3 is made up of 17 amino acids. Trimming removed 5 bases from V and 3 bases from J; junction bases left unmatched: 9. Germline V gene data show CDR1 as LGHNA and CDR2 as YSLEER. The CDR3 loop is CASSYSGTGNYNSPLHF. CDR3 in DNA: TGCGCCAGCAGCTACTCCGGGACAGGAAACTATAATTCACCCCTCCACTTT.

The V and J genes are TRBV6-2 or TRBV6-3 and TRBJ2-2, with D tentatively TRBD1 (6 bases). V lost 5 bases and J 6 bases, leaving 10 bases between the germline ends. The CDR3 is 13 amino acids. Germline CDR1 reads MNHEY; CDR2 reads SVGEGT. The CDR3 loop reads CASSQQGPGELFF. The CDR3 nucleotides read TGTGCCAGCAGTCAACAGGGTCCCGGGGAGCTGTTTTTT.

The V call is TRBV19, the J call TRBJ1-5, with 7 bases aligning to TRBD1. The V segment lost 5 bases and the J segment 2 bases; nucleotides outside the gene matches: 9. The CDR3 has 16 residues. Per the germline V gene, CDR1 is LNHDA and CDR2 is SQIVND (reference sequence). CDR3 coding DNA: TGTGCCAGTAGTTTGACAGGGACCTATGGCAATCAGCCCCAGCATTTT. Amino acids: CASSLTGTYGNQPQHF.